These 11 T cell receptor beta chains share one sample of origin, sequenced in a study of human T cells and chemical hapten exposure. In TCRdb, the RACE reads were re-called with MiXCR into one record per CDR3 protein. The sample has around 130,000 distinct CDR3 sequences, roughly 9.5% seen once. The time point here: healthy volunteer bleed at 2 weeks. Unfractionated whole blood yielded total RNA. Sequencing input: whole blood. The receptors originated from a male donor in good health. Some clones in this sample may be carry-over from other donors' samples.

Notes on this clonotype: This sequence may be a read error, since a much larger clone differs from it by one base. The chain joins TRBV7-2 to TRBJ1-1; a weak D match, TRBD1 (5 bases). CDR3 size: 15 residues. Germline V gene sequence: CDR1 SGHTA, CDR2 FQGNSA. Trimming removed 4 bases from V and 9 bases from J, with 21 bases in between. CDR3 DNA: TGTGCCAGCAGCTCATGGGGAGGAGGGGTCGCTAAAGCTTTCTTT. Translation gives CASSSWGGGVAKAFF.

This clonotype showed up just a few times. CDR3 loop: CSVEDPGLAGPTINEQFF. CDR3 coding DNA: TGCAGCGTTGAAGATCCGGGACTAGCGGGACCTACTATTAATGAGCAGTTCTTC. The chain links TRBV29-1 to TRBJ2-1, with 13 nucleotides matching TRBD2. The germline gives CDR1 SQVTM, CDR2 ANQGSEA. CDR3 size: 18 residues. Trimming at V came to 0 bases and at J to 7 bases, leaving 12 bases not matched to a gene.

This clonotype was found many times. This chain uses TRBV9 with TRBJ2-7; TRBD1 matches at 7 bases. The CDR3 contains 14 residues. J gave up 5 bases and V 1 base, and 6 bases lay outside the gene matches. The germline V gene encodes CDR1 SGDLS and CDR2 YYNGEE. The CDR3 sequence is CASSVRDSLHEQYF. The CDR3 region has the DNA TGTGCCAGCAGCGTAAGGGACAGTCTTCACGAGCAGTACTTC. Together with reference TRBV9 and TRBJ2-7, the CDR3 gives the full variable domain: DSGVTQTPKHLITATGQRVTLRCSPRSGDLSVYWYQQSLDQGLQFLIQYYNGEERAKGNILERFSAQQFPDLHSELNLSSLELGDSALYFCASSVRDSLHEQYFGPGTRLTVT.

The CDR3 is CASKSSGGVGEWSNQPQHF. CDR3 coding DNA: TGTGCCAGCAAGAGCAGCGGAGGGGTTGGGGAATGGAGCAATCAGCCCCAGCATTTT. The chain carries TRBV2 and TRBJ1-5; a weak D match, TRBD1 (5 bases). The CDR3 has 19 residues. V gave up 7 bases and J gave up 1 base, with 26 bases separating them. CDR1 is SNHLY, CDR2 FYNNEI, per germline.

This clonotype showed up many times. This chain joins TRBV10-3 and TRBJ1-2; 8 nucleotides match TRBD1. The germline CDR1 and CDR2 sequences are ENHRY and SYGVKD. Unmatched junction bases numbered 3, after V lost 5 bases and J lost 4 bases. The length of the CDR3 is 13 residues. CDR3 bases: TGTGCCATCAGTCTCGGACAGGGCTATGGCTACACCTTC. This gives the protein CAISLGQGYGYTF.

In its sample, this clonotype was seen a few times. This chain uses TRBV30 with TRBJ2-3; D remains ambiguous. Trimming shortened V by 0 bases and J by 3 bases, and 4 bases separated the two germline ends. Germline CDR1 is GTSNPN and CDR2 is SVGIG (reference sequence). The CDR3 totals 12 residues. CDR3 DNA sequence: TGTGCCTGGAGTGTAGTAACAGATACGCAGTATTTT. Translating it yields CAWSVVTDTQYF.

This clonotype appeared a few times. This chain uses TRBV10-3 with TRBJ2-7, with D perhaps assigned TRBD1 or TRBD2 (6 bases each). The length of the CDR3 is 16 residues. The V gene's germline CDR1 is ENHRY and CDR2 SYGVKD. V was cut by 2 bases and J by 2 bases, with 16 bases left in between. DNA of the CDR3: TGTGCCATCAGTGAGAGGCCGGGGGCGGTGGCCTACGAGCAGTACTTC. Amino acids: CAISERPGAVAYEQYF.

This rearrangement joins TRBV20-1 to TRBJ1-3, with 8 bases fitting TRBD1. V trimming: 4 bases; J trimming: 2 bases; junction bases outside the gene matches: 10. Per germline, CDR1 DFQATT and CDR2 SNEGSKA (reference sequence). The CDR3 length is 16 residues. The CDR3 region is CSAKRVRTGTGNTIYF. The CDR3 bases are TGCAGTGCTAAGCGGGTTAGGACAGGGACTGGAAACACCATATATTTT.

The rearrangement joins TRBV5-4 to TRBJ2-5, with D perhaps assigned TRBD1 or TRBD2 (6 bases each). This CDR3 contains 12 residues. V was trimmed by 6 bases and J by 6 bases, leaving 12 bases between them. Germline CDR1 reads SGHNT; CDR2 reads YYREEE (reference sequence). The CDR3 DNA is TGTGCCAGCATGGACGGGGGCAAGACCCAGTACTTC. This encodes CASMDGGKTQYF. The variable domain in full, completed from reference TRBV5-4 and TRBJ2-5, reads ETGVTQSPTHLIKTRGQQVTLRCSSQSGHNTVSWYQQALGQGPQFIFQYYREEENGRGNFPPRFSGLQFPNYSSELNVNALELDDSALYLCASMDGGKTQYFGPGTRLLVL.

The chain has TRBV7-2 and TRBJ2-1; 8 bases agree with TRBD1. V lost 6 bases to trimming and J lost 2 bases; unmatched junction nucleotides: 6. Germline CDR1 SGHTA, CDR2 FQGNSA. The CDR3 is 15 amino acids. The CDR3 DNA follows: TGTGCCAGCAGGACCGACAGGGGCACCTACAATGAGCAGTTCTTC. It codes for CASRTDRGTYNEQFF.

This rearrangement joins TRBV5-1 to TRBJ2-5; TRBD1 matches at 9 bases. The CDR3 runs 15 residues. The ends lost 4 bases at V and 3 bases at J; junction bases unmatched: 7. CDR1 and CDR2 from the germline V gene are SGHRS and YFSETQ. The CDR3 loop is CASSVTGTGKETQYF. Here the CDR3 DNA reads TGCGCCAGCAGCGTGACCGGGACAGGGAAAGAGACCCAGTACTTC.